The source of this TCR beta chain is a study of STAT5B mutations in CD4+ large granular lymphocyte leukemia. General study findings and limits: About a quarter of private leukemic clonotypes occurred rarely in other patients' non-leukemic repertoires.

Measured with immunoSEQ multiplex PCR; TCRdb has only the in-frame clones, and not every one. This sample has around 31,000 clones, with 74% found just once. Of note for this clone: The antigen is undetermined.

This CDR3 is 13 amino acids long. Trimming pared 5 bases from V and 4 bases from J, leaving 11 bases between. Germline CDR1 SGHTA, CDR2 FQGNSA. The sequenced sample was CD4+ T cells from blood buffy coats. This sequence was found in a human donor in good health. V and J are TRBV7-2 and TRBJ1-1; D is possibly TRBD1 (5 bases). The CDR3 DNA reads TGTGCCAGCAGCCCTCGGGGGGGCACTGAAGCTTTCTTT. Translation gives CASSPRGGTEAFF.